These T cell receptor beta chains were read from a single sample in a study of T cell responses to AZD1222 COVID-19 vaccine. TCRdb's copy holds only in-frame clones and misses some; the assay was immunoSEQ multiplex PCR. The sample lists 8,000 to 9,000 clones; approximately 88% were seen once. Sequencing used peripheral blood, obtained 28 days after the second AZD1222 dose. Every receptor here comes from an adult who received the AZD1222 COVID-19 vaccine. Each CDR3 is given with its conserved first and last residue. The D gene is left open where the match is weak. Rows give clone size only sometimes, using once, few, many, or a class for an expanded clone.

>TRBJ2-1|TRBV7-3|few|-
CASSPSGVGHNEQFF
TGTGCCAGCAGCCCCAGTGGAGTGGGCCACAATGAGCAGTTCTTC
>TRBJ1-1|TRBV6-1|-|TRBD1
CASSEGAGGNTEAFF
TGTGCCAGCAGTGAAGGGGCAGGGGGCAACACTGAAGCTTTCTTT
>TRBJ1-6|TRBV18|-|-
CASSPSGAINSPLHF
TGTGCCAGCTCACCTTCAGGGGCCATTAATTCACCCCTCCACTTT
>TRBJ2-3|TRBV7-2|-|-
CASSPATGPDTQYF
TGTGCCAGCAGCCCGGCTACAGGGCCAGATACGCAGTATTTT
>TRBJ2-5|TRBV5-8|-|-
CASSYNPRGPYQETQYF
TGTGCCAGCAGCTACAACCCCAGGGGACCCTACCAAGAGACCCAGTACTTC
>TRBJ1-2|TRBV28|-|TRBD1
CASHGQGNGYTF
TGTGCCAGCCACGGACAGGGGAATGGCTACACCTTC
>TRBJ1-2|TRBV28|-|-
CASSWGNYGYTF
TGTGCCAGCAGTTGGGGAAACTATGGCTACACCTTC
>TRBJ2-3|TRBV5-6|-|TRBD2
CASSFGLATDTQYF
TGTGCCAGCAGCTTTGGACTAGCGACAGATACGCAGTATTTT
>TRBJ1-1|TRBV10-3|once|TRBD1
CAISPQGARTEAFF
TGTGCCATCAGTCCACAGGGGGCGCGTACTGAAGCTTTCTTT
>TRBJ2-7|TRBV3-1/TRBV3-2|few|TRBD2
CASSQEGASGRYEQYF
TGTGCCAGCAGCCAAGAGGGGGCTAGCGGGAGATACGAGCAGTACTTC
>TRBJ2-2|TRBV7-3|-|TRBD1
CASSLRGRGRGTGELFF
TGTGCCAGCAGCTTAAGGGGCAGGGGGCGCGGCACCGGGGAGCTGTTTTTT
>TRBJ1-5|TRBV27|-|-
CASSSLAGARQPQHF
TGTGCCAGCAGTTCCCTGGCGGGCGCCAGGCAGCCCCAGCATTTT
>TRBJ2-7|TRBV24-1|-|TRBD2
CATSDLGGGYEQYF
TGTGCCACCAGTGATTTGGGCGGGGGCTACGAGCAGTACTTC
>TRBJ1-1|TRBV24-1|-|-
CATSDGGRHTEAFF
TGTGCCACCAGTGATGGGGGTAGGCACACTGAAGCTTTCTTT